The clone carrying this T cell receptor (beta chain) was seen more than once but under ten times. Per the original methods: Using reference gene primer amplification, nucleated cell counts were estimated. Measured with immunoSEQ multiplex PCR; TCRdb has only the in-frame clones, and not every one. The DNA was the basis for D and trimming; V, J and clone size are from that table. This table has about 250,000 clones, roughly 84% appearing once. These data belong to a study of blood T cell repertoires in COVID-19. Looking at the study overall: Specimens from acute and convalescent COVID-19 originated in the United States, Italy and Spain. T cells, B-cell-depleted T cells, or PBMCs supplied cDNA or gDNA.

The V gene's germline CDR1 is SEHNR and CDR2 FQNEAQ (reference sequence). The V end lost 5 bases, the J end lost 3 bases, and 9 bases lay between the germline ends. The length of the CDR3 is 13 residues. Sequenced: peripheral blood. The chain has TRBV7-9 and TRBJ2-3; weak D call: TRBD2 (6 bases). This clonotype was obtained from a woman aged 40-49 years who had recovered from COVID-19. In nucleotides, the CDR3 is TGTGCCAGCAGCCGCGGGACTACAGATACGCAGTATTTT. Residues: CASSRGTTDTQYF. Full variable domain (remainder filled in from reference TRBV7-9 and TRBJ2-3): DTGVSQNPRHKITKRGQNVTFRCDPISEHNRLYWYRQTLGQGPEFLTYFQNEAQLEKSRLLSDRFSAERPKGSFSTLEIQRTEQGDSAMYLCASSRGTTDTQYFGPGTRLTVL.